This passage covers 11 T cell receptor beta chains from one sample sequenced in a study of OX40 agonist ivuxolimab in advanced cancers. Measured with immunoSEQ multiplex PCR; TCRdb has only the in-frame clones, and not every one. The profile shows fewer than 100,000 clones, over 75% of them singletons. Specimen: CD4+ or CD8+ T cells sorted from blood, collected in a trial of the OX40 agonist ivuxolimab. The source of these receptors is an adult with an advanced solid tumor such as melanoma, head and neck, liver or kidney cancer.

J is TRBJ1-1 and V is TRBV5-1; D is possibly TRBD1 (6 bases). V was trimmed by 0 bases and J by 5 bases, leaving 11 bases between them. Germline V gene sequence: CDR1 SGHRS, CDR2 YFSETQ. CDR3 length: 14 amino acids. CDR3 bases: TGCGCCAGCAGCTTGGTAAAGGGGGGGACTGAAGCTTTCTTT. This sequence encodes CASSLVKGGTEAFF.

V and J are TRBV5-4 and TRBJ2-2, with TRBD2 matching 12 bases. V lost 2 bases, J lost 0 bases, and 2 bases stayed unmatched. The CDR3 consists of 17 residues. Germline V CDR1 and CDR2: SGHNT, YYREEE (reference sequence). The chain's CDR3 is CASSLASGGANTGELFF. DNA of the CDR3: TGTGCCAGCAGCTTAGCTAGCGGGGGGGCGAACACCGGGGAGCTGTTTTTT.

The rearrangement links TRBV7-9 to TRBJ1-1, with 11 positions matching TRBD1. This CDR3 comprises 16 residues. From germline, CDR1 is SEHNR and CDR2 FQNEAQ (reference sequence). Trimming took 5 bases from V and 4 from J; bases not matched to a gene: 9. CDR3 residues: CASSPSGTGGSTEAFF. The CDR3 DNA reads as TGTGCCAGCAGCCCTTCCGGGACAGGGGGGAGCACTGAAGCTTTCTTT.

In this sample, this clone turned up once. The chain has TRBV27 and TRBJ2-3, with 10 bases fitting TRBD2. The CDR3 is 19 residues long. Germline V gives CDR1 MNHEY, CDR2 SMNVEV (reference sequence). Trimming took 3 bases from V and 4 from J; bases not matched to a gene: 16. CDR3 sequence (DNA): TGTGCCAGCAGTTTTAGGTTCAGGACTAGCGGAGCCGGGGCAGATACGCAGTATTTT. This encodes CASSFRFRTSGAGADTQYF.

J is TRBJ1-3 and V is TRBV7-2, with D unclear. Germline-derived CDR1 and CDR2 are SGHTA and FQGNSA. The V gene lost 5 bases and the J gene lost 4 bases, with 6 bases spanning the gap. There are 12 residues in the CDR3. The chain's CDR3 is CASSPMGNTIYF. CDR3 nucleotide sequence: TGTGCCAGCAGCCCGATGGGAAACACCATATATTTT.

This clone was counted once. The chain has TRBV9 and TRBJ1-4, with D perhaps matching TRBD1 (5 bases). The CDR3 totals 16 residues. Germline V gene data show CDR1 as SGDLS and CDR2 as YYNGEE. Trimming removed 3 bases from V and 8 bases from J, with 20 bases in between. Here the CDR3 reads CASSAPRGAPGEKLFF. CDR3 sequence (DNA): TGTGCCAGCAGCGCCCCGAGGGGAGCACCGGGGGAAAAACTGTTTTTT.

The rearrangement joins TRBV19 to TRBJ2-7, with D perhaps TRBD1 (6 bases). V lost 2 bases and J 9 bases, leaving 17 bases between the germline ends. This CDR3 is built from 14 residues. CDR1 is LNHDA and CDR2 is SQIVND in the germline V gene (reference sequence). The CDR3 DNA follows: TGTGCCAGTAGTATAACCCCACAGGGTTCAGGGCAGTACTTC. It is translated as CASSITPQGSGQYF.

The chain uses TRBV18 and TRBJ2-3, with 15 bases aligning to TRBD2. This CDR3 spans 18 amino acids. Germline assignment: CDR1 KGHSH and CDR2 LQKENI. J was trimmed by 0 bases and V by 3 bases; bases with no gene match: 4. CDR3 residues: CASSPGTSGRPSTDTQYF. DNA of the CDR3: TGTGCCAGCTCACCCGGGACTAGCGGGAGGCCCAGCACAGATACGCAGTATTTT.

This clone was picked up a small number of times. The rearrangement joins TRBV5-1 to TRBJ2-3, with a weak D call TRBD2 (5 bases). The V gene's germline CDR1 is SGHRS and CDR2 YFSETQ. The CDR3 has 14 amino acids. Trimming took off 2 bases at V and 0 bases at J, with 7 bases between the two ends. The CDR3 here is CASSFLASTDTQYF. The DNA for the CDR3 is TGCGCCAGCAGCTTCCTAGCTAGCACAGATACGCAGTATTTT.

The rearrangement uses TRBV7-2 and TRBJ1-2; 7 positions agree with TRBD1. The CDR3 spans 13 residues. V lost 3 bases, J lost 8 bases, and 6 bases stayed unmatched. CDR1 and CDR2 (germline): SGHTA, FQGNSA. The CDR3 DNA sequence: TGTGCCAGCAGCTTCGACAGGGCGGCAGGCTACACCTTC. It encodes CASSFDRAAGYTF.

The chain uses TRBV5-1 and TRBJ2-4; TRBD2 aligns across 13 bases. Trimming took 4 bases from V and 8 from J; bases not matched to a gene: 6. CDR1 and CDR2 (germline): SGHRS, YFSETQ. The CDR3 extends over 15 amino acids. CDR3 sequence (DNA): TGCGCCAGCAGCCGGTCAGGACTAGCGGGGGACATTCAGTACTTC. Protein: CASSRSGLAGDIQYF.